The following is a T cell receptor beta chain sequence with its context. What this receptor recognizes is not known. A much larger clone is a single base away; this may be a read error. The source of the sample is a study of regulatory T cells in long-lasting Graves disease (dated by TCRdb to the early 2020s). About the investigation overall: Patients with newly diagnosed Graves' disease had been on antithyroid drugs for under 3 months. Patients with persistent Graves' disease were compared with patients with newly diagnosed Graves' disease using TCR sequencing and RNA sequencing of peripheral blood. The study was registered as a clinical trial and conducted in China. A total of roughly 35 samples underwent TCR sequencing: about 13 from persistent and around 20 from newly diagnosed Graves' disease patients. Here is what the overall study found, with its caveats: Patients with persistent disease shared more public clonotypes (about 2,900) than newly diagnosed patients did (about 1,000). The study examined only peripheral blood because the primary lesion, thyroid tissue, could not be accessed. As a limitation, the authors acknowledged that the small sample size may reduce accuracy. Compared with newly diagnosed patients, patients with persistent Graves' disease had lower TCR Shannon entropy and fewer highly expanded clones, which suggests clonal expansion. Persistent disease showed preferential use of TRBV28, TRBJ1-2 and TRBJ2-5, whereas newly diagnosed disease favored TRBV20-1 and TRBJ2-1. Sequencing and analysis were restricted to the TCR beta chain.

CDR1 and CDR2 (MNHEY, SVGAGI) derive from the germline V gene. The CDR3 holds 14 amino acids from the cysteine to the phenylalanine. CDR3 DNA is the only sequence kept; it has 42 bases, read in frame from the first base. Interpreted using the paper, the time point label stands for: newly diagnosed GD, antithyroid drugs for less than 3 months. For both TCR sequencing and RNA sequencing, RNA was extracted from PBMCs using TRIzol. The diagnosis of Graves' disease followed American Thyroid Association guidelines. Recruitment of patients was carried out at an endocrinology department in Xi'an, China. Each patient gave 9 to 10 milliliters of peripheral blood, collected in an EDTA anticoagulant tube. Ficoll Paque Plus density gradient separation was used to isolate PBMCs, and no further T cell sorting was performed. An Agilent 2100 Bioanalyzer and agarose gel were used to check RNA quality, while a NanoDrop 2000 measured RNA concentration.

Libraries were built with multiplex PCR. Sequencing instrument: Illumina HiSeq 4000. CDR3 regions were amplified by Arm-PCR with iRepertoire HTBI primers to construct TCR beta libraries. Gel purification was performed on PCR products prior to sequencing. Per the source publication's procedure: A total of 60 to 80 TRBV and 14 TRBJ segments were identified across samples and were used for gene usage analysis of CDR3 amino acid clonotypes. COPE and FqMerger were used to merge the filtered high-quality paired reads into contigs. BLAST was used to align contigs to IMGT TRBV, TRBD and TRBJ reference genes, with CDR3 defined following IMGT. Clonotypes above 0.1% frequency were classified as highly expanded clones. Shannon entropy was used to measure repertoire diversity, and the Gini coefficient was used to measure V-J evenness. Public clonotypes were defined as clonotypes shared by more than one individual. The public reads were reprocessed in TCRdb via fastp at Q25 and MiXCR, keeping in-frame beta chains. Entries are consolidated by CDR3 protein sequence, retaining the most common genes and DNA. TCRdb's processing, not the authors', yielded these V and J calls. Within this sample are around 250,000 distinct CDR3 sequences, with approximately 20% of them counted one time only. Of the sample, 12% to 15% falls within the top ten clones.

The same specimen was also included in a second study, on T cells in Graves' hyperthyroidism and ophthalmopathy. As described in the second report: Stable Graves' hyperthyroidism was defined as no progression to ophthalmopathy during 18 months of follow-up. Hyperthyroidism patients were newly diagnosed, with disease duration under 2 months, and aged 18 to 65 years. The study excluded patients with uncontrolled infections, other autoimmune diseases, pregnancy or lactation. Diagnoses were based on clinical symptoms, serum thyroxine and TRAb, thyroid ultrasound and orbital computed tomography. The TCR CDR3 was subjected to a first round of RT-PCR using the HTBI primer set and the Qiagen OneStep RT-PCR kit. Most expanded thyroid clonotypes (frequency above 0.001) were also found in blood, which suggests that blood repertoires may mirror thyroid immune responses. In cross-validation, a model built on a 13 V-J signature told ophthalmopathy apart from stable hyperthyroidism with 85% to 90% sensitivity and approximately 81% specificity, and in testing the same model reached 80%/75%. In validation, the model predicted progression to ophthalmopathy with approximately 69% sensitivity and around 72% specificity, a median of 6.5 months before onset. A discovery cohort of 95 to 100 patients, about 43 with Graves' ophthalmopathy and about 60 with stable Graves' hyperthyroidism, was used to find distinguishing TCR V-J signatures. Prospective prediction of ophthalmopathy was tested in an independent validation cohort consisting of 18 to 20 hyperthyroidism patients and 15 to 17 patients who later progressed to ophthalmopathy. For training and testing, the 80 to 100 patients in the discovery cohort were randomly divided in a 7:3 ratio. The study also compared thyroid tissue and blood T-cell repertoires from 6 or 7 Graves' hyperthyroidism patients. After sampling, hyperthyroidism patients received methimazole starting at 30 mg daily, and ophthalmopathy patients received high-dose intravenous methylprednisolone. The libraries were constructed in a second round of multiplex PCR and then size-selected and purified. Paired-end sequencing of the libraries was performed with 100 bp reads on an Illumina HiSeq2000. SOAPnuke was used to process the raw data, throwing out any read that contained adapters or uncalled bases, had a mean Phred below 15, or lacked an exact constant-primer or identifier match. COPE v1.2.5 was used to merge the high-quality paired reads, and each unique nucleotide sequence was defined as a clonotype. MiTCR v1.1 was used to align the clonotypes against IMGT TRBV, TRBD and TRBJ reference segments. Analysis was restricted to V-J combinations with a frequency above 0.0001, which covered just over 98% of repertoires. The TCS score was defined as F50 (clonal expansion) divided by E x V (chaos), with BLOSUM62-based TCRdist calculated between CDR3 peptides within each V-J. Welch's t-statistics and random forest reduced some 510 V-J features to 10 to 15, which were used in a naive Bayes classifier (R e1071). Sample size was not statistically predetermined, and blinding of investigators to group allocation was not performed. TCR Vbeta CDR3 sequencing of roughly 140 peripheral blood samples (about 45 ophthalmopathy, 75 or so hyperthyroidism and some 17 progressor patients) is reported in the paper.

The sample consisted of peripheral blood mononuclear cells (PBMCs), taken at new diagnosis, from a patient treated with antithyroid drugs. This clonotype originated in a woman aged 30 to 39 with Graves disease. Donor details come from another sample of the same person, matched by shared clones. The chain is encoded by TRBV6-5 joined to TRBJ2-3, with no D gene named confidently. The DNA end favors TRBJ2-1, so the J call may be wrong. The DNA reads as follows: TGTGCCAGCAGTTACCGGCCAGGCCCCTACGAGCAGTTCTTC. This codes for CASSYRPGPYEQFF.